One and the same sample provided the 19 T cell receptor beta chains below, sequenced in a study of blood T cell repertoires in COVID-19. Only in-frame clones appear in the TCRdb table, and some are missing; sequencing was by immunoSEQ multiplex PCR. Counted here are approximately 88,000 clones, about three quarters occurring once; the ten biggest clones make up 20%. The sequencing input was peripheral blood. Receptors originate from a woman older than 75 with active or convalescent COVID-19.

This chain uses TRBV5-4 with TRBJ2-5, with TRBD2 matching 7 bases. With V trimmed by 0 bases and J by 4 bases, 6 bases remained unmatched. CDR3 size: 15 residues. The germline V gene encodes CDR1 SGHNT and CDR2 YYREEE (reference sequence). Here the CDR3 DNA reads TGTGCCAGCAGCTTGGCCGGGGGGACTCCAGAGACCCAGTACTTC. Protein product: CASSLAGGTPETQYF.

Remarks on this clone: At one of its ends the junction is not consistent with the germline gene, which may arise from a read error. CDR3: CASREDRVSFSEAFF. The CDR3 DNA reads TGTGCCAGCAGAGAAGACAGGGTTTCATTCTCTGAAGCTTTCTTT. The rearrangement links TRBV2 to TRBJ1-1; 7 nucleotides line up with TRBD1. Germline assignment: CDR1 SNHLY and CDR2 FYNNEI. This CDR3 is 15 amino acids long.

The chain combines TRBV14 with TRBJ1-2, with TRBD1 matching 8 bases. Germline CDR1 is SGHDN and CDR2 is FVKESK. The CDR3 consists of 17 residues. V shed 3 bases, J shed 0 bases, and the junction held 9 bases outside the gene matches. The CDR3 DNA reads as TGTGCCAGCAGCCAGGAAACCGGGACAGGAACTAACTATGGCTACACCTTC. Translation: CASSQETGTGTNYGYTF. The variable domain in full, with the rest retrieved from reference TRBV14 and TRBJ1-2, is EAGVTQFPSHSVIEKGQTVTLRCDPISGHDNLYWYRRVMGKEIKFLLHFVKESKQDESGMPNNRFLAERTGGTYSTLKVQPAELEDSGVYFCASSQETGTGTNYGYTFGSGTRLTVV.

The rearrangement uses TRBV10-3 and TRBJ1-3; the D is unclear. Germline V gene sequence: CDR1 ENHRY, CDR2 SYGVKD. The CDR3 covers 14 residues. Trimming took 6 bases from V and 0 from J, leaving 9 bases between them. CDR3 sequence: CAISRGDSGNTIYF. Here the CDR3 DNA reads TGTGCCATCAGCCGCGGGGACTCTGGAAACACCATATATTTT.

This chain links TRBV7-8 with TRBJ1-1; D uncertain. In germline, CDR1 is SGHVS, CDR2 FQNEAQ. V shed 5 bases and J shed 6 bases, with 19 bases lying between them. The CDR3 has 15 residues. CDR3 DNA: TGTGCCAGCAGCATACTCGGACTAGGGAGGGCTGAAGCTTTCTTT. Residues: CASSILGLGRAEAFF.

The rearrangement joins TRBV11-2 to TRBJ2-7; D possibly corresponds to TRBD2 (7 bases). Germline V CDR1 and CDR2: SGHAT, FQNNGV. Trimming removed 7 bases at V and 6 bases at J, with 13 bases between. The CDR3 has 12 residues. In nucleotides, the CDR3 is TGTGCCAGCACCGGGGGAGGGGGCGAGCAGTACTTC. Amino acid sequence: CASTGGGGEQYF.

J is TRBJ2-1 and V is TRBV7-2, with D possibly being TRBD2 (6 bases). The CDR3 runs 15 residues. The V end lost 2 bases, the J end lost 0 bases, and 8 bases lay between the germline ends. Germline loops: CDR1 SGHTA, CDR2 FQGNSA. This CDR3 reads CASSLRGGSYNEQFF. The CDR3 DNA is TGTGCCAGCAGCTTACGGGGAGGCTCCTACAATGAGCAGTTCTTC.

The CDR3 loop reads CASSEGLYEQYF. The CDR3 coding sequence is TGTGCCAGCAGTGAAGGACTCTACGAGCAGTACTTC. This rearrangement joins TRBV25-1 to TRBJ2-7; weak D call: TRBD2 (5 bases). This CDR3 contains 12 residues. The V end was cut by 2 bases, the J end by 3 bases, with 5 bases between. Germline-derived CDR1 and CDR2 are MGHDK and SYGVNS.

This clone turned up a few times. The chain recombines TRBV19 with TRBJ2-5, with D possibly matching TRBD2 (5 bases). V dropped 4 bases and J dropped 0 bases, with 12 bases sitting between them. The CDR3 has 15 residues. Germline CDR1 and CDR2: LNHDA and SQIVND (reference sequence). CDR3 amino acids: CASSKGGQYQETQYF. As DNA, the CDR3 is TGTGCCAGTAGTAAAGGCGGGCAGTACCAAGAGACCCAGTACTTC.

The chain carries TRBV7-2 and TRBJ1-2, with 10 bases matching TRBD1. The CDR3 is 19 residues long. V was pared by 0 bases and J by 2 bases, with 12 bases of the junction left unmatched. From germline, CDR1 is SGHTA and CDR2 FQGNSA. The chain's CDR3 is CASSLALLDRGKRNYGYTF. The DNA of the CDR3 is TGTGCCAGCAGCTTAGCGCTGCTGGACAGGGGGAAAAGGAACTATGGCTACACCTTC.

The rearrangement links TRBV10-2 to TRBJ2-2; 7 positions agree with TRBD1. The CDR3 loop spans 14 amino acids. Germline V lookup: CDR1 WSHSY, CDR2 SAAADI. Germline trimming cut 6 bases from V and 7 bases from J; bases unmatched to any gene: 8. DNA of the CDR3: TGCGCCAGCAGCCCCGGGACAGAAGACGGGGAGCTGTTTTTT. It translates to CASSPGTEDGELFF.

The chain recombines TRBV4-3 with TRBJ2-7; D remains ambiguous. CDR3 size: 13 residues. In germline, CDR1 is LGHNA, CDR2 YSLEER. V lost 0 bases, J lost 6 bases, and 9 bases lay in between. As DNA, the CDR3 is TGCGCCAGCAGCCAAGATAGACAACCCGAGCAGTACTTC. This codes for CASSQDRQPEQYF.

The chain links TRBV6-5 to TRBJ1-2; D not resolved. V lost 6 bases to trimming and J lost 4 bases, with 12 bases between them. The CDR3 totals 13 residues. Germline assignment: CDR1 MNHEY and CDR2 SVGAGI. CDR3 sequence reads: CASRPTASYGYTF. The CDR3 DNA follows: TGTGCCAGCAGACCTACAGCTTCCTATGGCTACACCTTC.

The chain couples TRBV5-5 to TRBJ2-5, with 8 bases that match TRBD2. Germline CDR1 is SGHKS and CDR2 is YYEKEE (reference sequence). Trimming removed 0 bases from V and 7 bases from J; junction bases left unmatched: 5. The CDR3 runs 14 residues. The CDR3 is CASSLEAGEVTQYF. The CDR3 coding sequence is TGTGCCAGCAGCTTGGAAGCGGGGGAAGTGACCCAGTACTTC.

This chain's CDR3 is CASSPGTVSMGNTIYF. In nucleotides, the CDR3 is TGCGCCAGCAGCCCCGGCACAGTTTCTATGGGAAACACCATATATTTT. The genes are TRBV4-3 and TRBJ1-3; D unresolved. This CDR3 contains 16 residues. Trimming left V 4 bases short and J 4 bases short, with 17 bases between. Germline CDR1 is LGHNA and CDR2 is YSLEER.

The chain has TRBV6-2 or TRBV6-3 and TRBJ2-7; the D gene is possibly TRBD2 (5 bases). Germline V gives CDR1 MNHEY, CDR2 SVGEGT. Trimming left V 4 bases short and J 6 bases short, with 19 bases between. This CDR3 has 15 residues. CDR3 region: CASSSSLPTGSEQYF. The CDR3 DNA sequence: TGTGCCAGCAGTTCTAGCCTACCAACTGGAAGCGAGCAGTACTTC.

This sequence joins TRBV7-2 and TRBJ1-2; no clear D gene. Deletions cut 5 bases from V and 5 bases from J, with 9 bases between. The CDR3 has 12 amino acids. The germline gives CDR1 SGHTA, CDR2 FQGNSA. CDR3 coding DNA: TGTGCCAGCAGCCCCGAGGCATATGGCTACACCTTC. It specifies CASSPEAYGYTF. The full variable domain, its missing parts supplied by reference TRBV7-2 and TRBJ1-2, is GAGVSQSPSNKVTEKGKDVELRCDPISGHTALYWYRQSLGQGLEFLIYFQGNSAPDKSGLPSDRFSAERTGGSVSTLTIQRTQQEDSAVYLCASSPEAYGYTFGSGTRLTVV.

This sequence joins TRBV30 and TRBJ2-5; no clear D gene. The V and J ends lost 7 bases and 4 bases respectively, with 7 bases between them. The length of the CDR3 is 10 residues. Germline CDR1 and CDR2: GTSNPN and SVGIG (reference sequence). CDR3 region: CAFSLETQYF. DNA for the CDR3: TGTGCCTTTTCCCTAGAGACCCAGTACTTC.

The chain carries TRBV6-5 and TRBJ2-5, with D possibly TRBD2 on 5 matching bases. CDR1 MNHEY and CDR2 SVGAGI come from the germline V gene. V was trimmed by 0 bases and J by 7 bases, leaving 9 bases between them. The CDR3 runs 13 residues. CDR3 amino acids: CASSYSPEGTQYF. The CDR3, as DNA: TGTGCCAGCAGTTACTCACCCGAGGGGACCCAGTACTTC.